This is a list of T cell receptor beta chains from one sample in a study of CD8 T cells in ankylosing spondylitis. TCRdb recomputed calls from the 5' RACE reads with MiXCR, one row per CDR3 protein. The table records around 320,000 distinct CDR3 sequences, under 25% of them present only once. Sequencing was carried out using blood, either unsorted or a sorted T cell fraction (not recorded which). The receptors shown here come from a female donor with ankylosing spondylitis or in good health (not recorded which). Both conserved end residues are part of each CDR3. A D gene is named only where the DNA matches it firmly. Only some rows state a clone size, as once, few, many or a class for expanded clones.

j_call v_call clone_size d_call cdr3_aa cdr3_nt
TRBJ2-3 TRBV5-4 once . CASSPDLGSTDTQYF TGTGCCAGCAGCCCGGACCTGGGGAGCACAGATACGCAGTATTTT
TRBJ2-1 TRBV6-2/TRBV6-3 few . CASNERRQERNEQFF TGTGCCAGCAATGAGCGAAGACAGGAGAGGAATGAGCAGTTCTTC
TRBJ2-7 TRBV19 . . CASSVIRGSSEYEQYF TGTGCCAGCTCTGTAATAAGGGGATCCAGCGAATACGAGCAGTACTTC
TRBJ1-4 TRBV5-5 few . CASSLIAEGGEKLFF TGTGCCAGCAGCTTGATCGCGGAGGGAGGGGAAAAACTGTTTTTT
TRBJ2-7 TRBV2 . . CASRDYSYEQYF TGTGCCAGCAGGGACTACTCCTACGAGCAGTACTTC
TRBJ1-5 TRBV20-1 many TRBD1 CSAHDGTVRNQPQHF TGCAGTGCTCACGACGGGACAGTTAGGAATCAGCCCCAGCATTTT
TRBJ2-5 TRBV2 . TRBD1 CASSEAGGAKTQYF TGTGCCAGCAGTGAGGCAGGGGGCGCGAAGACCCAGTACTTC
TRBJ2-1 TRBV6-2/TRBV6-3 few . CASTLGPFNEQFF TGTGCCAGCACCCTGGGCCCCTTTAATGAGCAGTTCTTC
TRBJ2-1 TRBV6-2/TRBV6-3 few . CASSYLARYEQFF TGTGCCAGCAGTTACCTAGCGAGGTATGAGCAGTTCTTC
TRBJ2-1 TRBV5-1 . . CASSLAASVYNEQFF TGCGCCAGCAGCTTGGCAGCTAGCGTTTACAATGAGCAGTTCTTC
TRBJ2-7 TRBV3-1 . . CASSQVSYEQYF TGTGCCAGCAGCCAAGTCTCCTACGAGCAGTACTTC
TRBJ2-5 TRBV15 . TRBD2 CATSRDRGGLQETQYF TGTGCCACCAGCAGAGATCGCGGGGGGCTACAGGAGACCCAGTACTTC
TRBJ1-1 TRBV12-2 . . CASRLEVVRGANTEAFF TGTGCAAGTCGCTTAGAAGTTGTCCGGGGGGCGAACACTGAAGCTTTCTTT
TRBJ2-3 TRBV12-3/TRBV12-4 few . CASSSGISTDTQYF TGTGCCAGCAGTTCCGGGATTAGCACAGATACGCAGTATTTT
TRBJ1-5 TRBV15 once . CATSRDRWTLLGQGQPQHF TGTGCCACCAGCAGAGATCGCTGGACACTTCTAGGTCAGGGACAGCCCCAGCATTTT
TRBJ2-5 TRBV7-2 few . CASSFIRQETQYF TGTGCCAGCAGCTTTATAAGGCAAGAGACCCAGTACTTC